This T cell receptor beta chain was sequenced for a study of T cell repertoires in cytomegalovirus infection. Study at large: Public TCR beta signatures provided an indication of both CMV infection and a matching HLA type. Study-wide results and caveats: Of the TCR beta families, the public ones yielded a cumulative frequency that identified carriers of CMV plus the relevant HLA. It was HLA-C-restricted CMV-specific TCR beta clonotypes that dominated the response ex vivo.

Note on this clonotype: What it binds is not known. This may arise from a read error, as a much more abundant clone is one base away.

MiXCR was run by TCRdb on the reads, yielding one entry per CDR3 protein. The data hold fewer than 350,000 distinct CDR3 sequences, with more than 8% observed a single time. The specimen was PBMCs. The sequence derives from a human donor in good health (CMV status not recorded). Some clones in this sample may be carry-over from other donors' samples.

CDR3 amino acids: CASSIPLAGGYKQYF. CDR3 coding DNA: TGTGCCAGCAGCATACCACTAGCGGGAGGCTACAAGCAGTACTTC. The chain carries TRBV7-2 and TRBJ2-7, with 12 bases matching TRBD2. Germline lookup yields CDR1 SGHTA and CDR2 FQGNSA. The CDR3 totals 15 residues.